Each of the 9 T cell receptor beta chains below was sequenced from the same sample in a study of blood T cell repertoires in COVID-19. The protocol was immunoSEQ multiplex PCR, while the TCRdb copy is restricted to in-frame clones and leaves out a portion. This table holds around 250,000 clones, 84% found once. Sequencing used peripheral blood. The origin of the receptors is a woman between 35 and 50 years old who had recovered from COVID-19.

The V call is TRBV5-5, the J call TRBJ2-5, with a weak D call TRBD1 (6 bases). The CDR3 consists of 15 residues. The ends were cut back, 3 bases at V and 5 bases at J, with 17 bases in the middle. CDR1 is SGHKS and CDR2 is YYEKEE in the germline V gene (reference sequence). CDR3 loop: CASSSQMDREETQYF. DNA of the CDR3: TGTGCCAGCAGCTCACAGATGGACAGAGAGGAGACCCAGTACTTC.

The gene calls are TRBV7-9 and TRBJ2-7; D possibly corresponds to TRBD2 (6 bases). Trimming took off 2 bases at V and 0 bases at J, with 11 bases between the two ends. The CDR3 runs 15 residues. Germline CDR1 reads SEHNR; CDR2 reads FQNEAQ (reference sequence). CDR3 coding DNA: TGTGCCAGCAGCTTACCAGCGGGTAGCTCCTACGAGCAGTACTTC. The encoded protein is CASSLPAGSSYEQYF.

This sequence joins TRBV7-7 and TRBJ2-1; 9 nucleotides line up with TRBD1. Germline trimming cut 1 base from V and 8 bases from J; bases unmatched to any gene: 6. This CDR3 spans 15 amino acids. From germline, CDR1 is SSHAT and CDR2 FNYEAQ (reference sequence). Here the CDR3 reads CASSLGGTGRDEQFF. CDR3 coding DNA: TGTGCCAGCAGCTTAGGAGGGACAGGGAGGGATGAGCAGTTCTTC.

This chain uses TRBV11-3 with TRBJ2-5, with 8 bases aligning to TRBD1. Germline V gene sequence: CDR1 SGHNT, CDR2 YENEEA. The trim removed 1 base at V and 3 bases at J, leaving 1 base unmatched. The CDR3 is 14 residues long. CDR3 bases: TGTGCCAGCAGCTTAGGACAGGGGAAAGAGACCCAGTACTTC. Its protein product is CASSLGQGKETQYF.

J is TRBJ2-1 and V is TRBV18; 9 positions match TRBD1. J was trimmed by 7 bases and V by 6 bases; bases with no gene match: 10. Germline lookup yields CDR1 KGHSH and CDR2 LQKENI. The CDR3 extends over 15 amino acids. The CDR3 region is CASSQWTGERNEQFF. As DNA, the CDR3 is TGTGCCAGCTCCCAATGGACAGGGGAACGGAATGAGCAGTTCTTC.

As concerns this clone: The same CDR3 arises from other DNA sequences in this sample as well. The J gene is TRBJ2-7, the V gene TRBV6-1, with a tentative D call TRBD2 (5 bases). Germline V gene data show CDR1 as MNHNS and CDR2 as SASEGT. Trimming took 1 base from V and 4 from J, leaving 8 bases between them. CDR3 length: 13 amino acids. CDR3 loop: CASSEDRGYEQYF. CDR3 in DNA: TGTGCCAGCAGTGAAGACAGAGGGTACGAGCAGTACTTC.

The V gene is TRBV27, the J gene TRBJ2-3; D unresolved. This CDR3 comprises 12 residues. From germline, CDR1 is MNHEY and CDR2 SMNVEV (reference sequence). Trimming removed 8 bases at V and 8 bases at J, with 14 bases between. CDR3 protein: CASRLGVGTQYF. The CDR3 DNA reads TGTGCCAGCCGTCTAGGTGTAGGTACGCAGTATTTT.

This sequence joins TRBV7-9 and TRBJ1-2, with a possible D match to TRBD1 (5 bases). Trimming took 1 base from V and 6 from J, leaving 12 bases between them. Per the germline V gene, CDR1 is SEHNR and CDR2 is FQNEAQ (reference sequence). The CDR3 totals 14 residues. The CDR3 coding sequence is TGTGCCAGCAGCTTAGAAGTAGGGGTTCATGGCTACACCTTC. Residues: CASSLEVGVHGYTF.

The chain is built from TRBV2 and TRBJ1-3; 8 bases map to TRBD1. The CDR3 is 14 residues long. The germline gives CDR1 SNHLY, CDR2 FYNNEI. J was trimmed by 4 bases and V by 7 bases; bases with no gene match: 6. As DNA, the CDR3 is TGTGCCAGCACCGGACAGGGCCCGGGAAACACCATATATTTT. Protein: CASTGQGPGNTIYF.